One sample yielded the 21 T cell receptor beta chains listed below, sequenced in a study of cytomegalovirus exposure and HLA in healthy donors. PCR primers comprised 60 Vbeta and 13 Jbeta primers. TCRdb's copy holds only in-frame clones and misses some; the assay was immunoSEQ multiplex PCR. The top ten clones hold approximately 1.5% of a sample with under 200,000 clones, around 68% of them seen once. The sample comprised PBMCs. These receptor sequences come from a man aged 45 to 65 in good health and CMV-seronegative.

The chain joins TRBV6-5 to TRBJ2-7, with 8 bases aligning to TRBD1. The CDR3 loop spans 14 amino acids. The germline gives CDR1 MNHEY, CDR2 SVGAGI. With 4 bases clipped from V and 4 bases from J, the junction kept 6 bases outside the gene matches. This chain's CDR3 is CASSLTGTGYEQYF. DNA for the CDR3: TGTGCCAGCAGTTTAACCGGGACAGGTTACGAGCAGTACTTC.

This clone was seen a handful of times. V gene TRBV5-5 combines with J gene TRBJ2-5, with 9 bases that match TRBD1. The germline gives CDR1 SGHKS, CDR2 YYEKEE (reference sequence). V gave up 6 bases and J gave up 4 bases; unmatched junction bases: 4. The CDR3 extends over 13 amino acids. As DNA, the CDR3 is TGTGCCAGCAACCTACAGGGGGCAGAGACCCAGTACTTC. It specifies CASNLQGAETQYF.

In DNA form, the CDR3 reads TGTGCCAGCAGTGAGTTGCAGGGGGCTGGCGAGCAGTACTTC. It yields the protein CASSELQGAGEQYF. This chain connects TRBV6-1 to TRBJ2-7; 8 positions agree with TRBD1. The CDR3 extends over 14 amino acids. V shed 3 bases, J shed 6 bases, and the junction held 7 bases outside the gene matches. Germline loops: CDR1 MNHNS, CDR2 SASEGT.

Worth noting for this clone: This same CDR3 is encoded by further DNA sequences in the sample. The chain couples TRBV5-6 to TRBJ1-5; D ambiguous. Germline V gives CDR1 SGHDT, CDR2 YYEEEE. The CDR3 extends over 15 amino acids. V lost 2 bases and J lost 0, with 9 bases in between. CDR3 residues: CASSLRGYSNQPQHF. The CDR3 nucleotides read TGTGCCAGCAGCTTACGAGGCTATAGCAATCAGCCCCAGCATTTT.

V and J are TRBV18 and TRBJ1-1; 10 bases line up with TRBD1. Trimming cost V 5 bases and J 7 bases; bases outside gene matches: 4. Germline loops: CDR1 KGHSH, CDR2 LQKENI. CDR3 size: 13 residues. CDR3 sequence (DNA): TGTGCCAGCTCAGGGGACAGGGGAGGTGAAGCTTTCTTT. Residues: CASSGDRGGEAFF.

The chain couples TRBV6-6 to TRBJ2-4; 8 bases line up with TRBD1. J was trimmed by 3 bases and V by 6 bases; bases with no gene match: 10. The CDR3 runs to 16 residues. CDR1 is MNHNY, CDR2 SVGAGI, per germline (reference sequence). The CDR3 sequence is CASSPPRGRIKNIQYF. The CDR3 coding sequence is TGTGCCAGCAGCCCACCCAGGGGGCGAATCAAAAACATTCAGTACTTC.

V and J are TRBV5-4 and TRBJ1-1; no clear D. The CDR3 length is 15 residues. Trimming cost V 4 bases and J 1 base, with 14 bases left between them. Germline loops: CDR1 SGHNT, CDR2 YYREEE (reference sequence). This CDR3 is CASSHSETTNTEAFF. CDR3 DNA sequence: TGTGCCAGCAGCCATTCCGAGACAACGAACACTGAAGCTTTCTTT.

The J gene is TRBJ2-5, the V gene TRBV15; possibly TRBD2 for D (7 bases). The V end was cut by 9 bases, the J end by 5 bases, with 16 bases between. Germline loops: CDR1 LNHNV, CDR2 YYDKDF (reference sequence). The CDR3 has 13 residues. The CDR3 nucleotides read TGTGCCACGGCCCGGGGGGCGGACGAGACCCAGTACTTC. Translation gives CATARGADETQYF.

The CDR3 DNA reads as TGTGCCAGTAGTACCATTTTAAGACTATCACACCCCGATACGCAGTATTTT. This translates into CASSTILRLSHPDTQYF. The chain uses TRBV19 and TRBJ2-3; D is possibly TRBD2 (5 bases). Germline assignment: CDR1 LNHDA and CDR2 SQIVND (reference sequence). Trimming took off 4 bases at V and 6 bases at J, with 23 bases between the two ends. This CDR3 comprises 17 residues.

As concerns this clone: The germline gene is not matched at one end of the junction; a read error may be the cause. V gene TRBV6-5 combines with J gene TRBJ2-5; 10 bases align to TRBD1. This CDR3 is built from 14 residues. Germline V lookup: CDR1 MNHEY, CDR2 SVGAGI. CDR3 sequence (DNA): TGTGCCAGCAGTCAACGCCGGGACAGGGGTTTAATCGACTTC. Translated, it gives CASSQRRDRGLIDF.

This clone has a handful of counts. The gene calls are TRBV4-1 and TRBJ2-7; 8 positions agree with TRBD1. CDR1 MGHRA and CDR2 YSYEKL come from the germline V gene. V was pared by 2 bases and J by 5 bases, with 5 bases of the junction left unmatched. There are 14 residues in the CDR3. CDR3 bases: TGCGCCAGCAGCCAACCGACAGGGGAACACGAGCAGTACTTC. Protein product: CASSQPTGEHEQYF.

The chain links TRBV5-8 to TRBJ1-2, with 12 bases fitting TRBD1. Germline CDR1 SGHTS, CDR2 YDEGEE. CDR3 size: 17 residues. Trimming at V came to 6 bases and at J to 4 bases, leaving 13 bases not matched to a gene. Written as DNA, the CDR3 is TGTGCCAGCATCCTACCGGGACAGGGGGCCCCTAGCTATGGCTACACCTTC. Its protein is CASILPGQGAPSYGYTF.

The rearrangement links TRBV6-6 to TRBJ1-2, with TRBD1 as a possible D gene (6 bases). Germline lookup yields CDR1 MNHNY and CDR2 SVGAGI (reference sequence). The CDR3 consists of 14 residues. Trimming left V 3 bases short and J 2 bases short, with 10 bases between. In DNA form, the CDR3 reads TGTGCCAGCAGTTATATGGGACAAAACTATGGCTACACCTTC. It specifies CASSYMGQNYGYTF.

The chain recombines TRBV6-5 with TRBJ1-3; TRBD1 matches at 8 bases. The CDR3 contains 16 residues. Germline CDR1 reads MNHEY; CDR2 reads SVGAGI. V dropped 2 bases and J dropped 2; count of bases not matched to a gene: 5. The CDR3 loop is CASSYQGQGTGNTIYF. CDR3 coding DNA: TGTGCCAGCAGTTACCAAGGACAGGGCACTGGAAACACCATATATTTT.

This clone appeared a few times. The rearrangement joins TRBV13 to TRBJ2-7; TRBD1 is a possible D gene (6 bases). The ends were cut back, 2 bases at V and 3 bases at J, with 11 bases in the middle. Germline V gives CDR1 PRHDT, CDR2 FYEKMQ (reference sequence). This CDR3 comprises 14 residues. The CDR3 DNA reads as TGTGCCAGCAGCTTACAGGGGAAACACTACGAGCAGTACTTC. Translation: CASSLQGKHYEQYF. The complete variable domain, with remaining parts taken from reference TRBV13 and TRBJ2-7, reads AAGVIQSPRHLIKEKRETATLKCYPIPRHDTVYWYQQGPGQDPQFLISFYEKMQSDKGSIPDRFSAQQFSDYHSELNMSSLELGDSALYFCASSLQGKHYEQYFGPGTRLTVT.

The genes are TRBV5-1 and TRBJ2-7, with TRBD2 matching over 7 bases. The V and J ends lost 0 bases and 7 bases, in that order; junction bases with no gene match: 13. This CDR3 comprises 16 residues. The germline CDR1 and CDR2 sequences are SGHRS and YFSETQ. DNA of the CDR3: TGCGCCAGCAGCTTGGAGGCCAAGCGGGGAGCCGGGGAGCAGTACTTC. It codes for CASSLEAKRGAGEQYF.

This clone showed up just a few times. The rearrangement links TRBV4-3 to TRBJ2-3; D perhaps matches TRBD1 (5 bases). The germline gives CDR1 LGHNA, CDR2 YSLEER. The CDR3 has 17 amino acids. With 0 bases removed from V and 2 bases from J, the gap between germline ends came to 15 bases. DNA for the CDR3: TGCGCCAGCAGCCAAGATTCTGTGGCAGGGTTCACAGATACGCAGTATTTT. The encoded protein is CASSQDSVAGFTDTQYF.

The V gene is TRBV11-2, the J gene TRBJ2-1, with D possibly being TRBD2 (6 bases). Per germline, CDR1 SGHAT and CDR2 FQNNGV. The CDR3 sequence is 12 residues long. V shed 6 bases and J shed 8 bases, with 11 bases lying between them. The chain's CDR3 is CASSPPGDEQFF. As DNA, the CDR3 is TGTGCCAGCAGTCCCCCGGGGGATGAGCAGTTCTTC.

This chain connects TRBV18 to TRBJ2-7, with 7 bases lining up with TRBD1. V lost 3 bases, J lost 5 bases, and 10 bases stayed unmatched. The germline CDR1 and CDR2 sequences are KGHSH and LQKENI. This CDR3 is built from 15 residues. CDR3 nucleotide sequence: TGTGCCAGCTCACCTGAGACGGGGACAGATCACGAGCAGTACTTC. Translation gives CASSPETGTDHEQYF.

The J gene is TRBJ2-4, the V gene TRBV1; TRBD2 was called by the table and not checked on the DNA. TRBV1 is termed a pseudogene. CDR3 length: 17 residues. DNA for the CDR3: TGCACCAGCAGCGAAGAAAAAGCGGGGGGGCGTGGAAACATTCAGTACTTC. Translating gives CTSSEEKAGGRGNIQYF.

In DNA, the CDR3 is TGTGCCAGCAGCTTAGAGGGGGCAGGGGCGGCCTACGAGCAGTACTTC. This codes for CASSLEGAGAAYEQYF. The chain employs TRBV7-9 and TRBJ2-7; TRBD1 matches at 7 bases. CDR3 length: 16 amino acids. V lost 1 base and J lost 2; bases outside the gene matches: 8. Germline V lookup: CDR1 SEHNR, CDR2 FQNEAQ (reference sequence). The full variable domain, rest sourced from reference TRBV7-9 and TRBJ2-7, is DTGVSQNPRHKITKRGQNVTFRCDPISEHNRLYWYRQTLGQGPEFLTYFQNEAQLEKSRLLSDRFSAERPKGSFSTLEIQRTEQGDSAMYLCASSLEGAGAAYEQYFGPGTRLTVT.